This is a list of T cell receptor beta chains from one sample in a study of shared clonotypes between healthy human individuals. Only in-frame clones appear in the TCRdb table, and some are missing; sequencing was by immunoSEQ multiplex PCR. Among under 750,000 clones listed, over 60% were seen once. Sequenced material: memory CD4+ T cells sorted from blood. The receptors were sampled from a woman in her 30s in good health. CDR3s include the opening cysteine and the closing phenylalanine or tryptophan. Fields, in order: CDR3 length, V gene, clone size, CDR3 protein. Clone size is not always given. Where it is, it says once, few, many or a class for expanded clones.

>13|TRBV6-5|.
CASSSRGPYEQYF
>14|TRBV28|.
CASSLRDLHYEQYF
>14|TRBV28|few
CASSYTAGGEKLFF
>12|TRBV10-1|.
CASSEGGYEQYF
>15|TRBV2|.
CASSQGQGGNQPQHF
>12|TRBV5-1|.
CASSLDSNVLTF
>14|TRBV5-1|.
CASSFGRTQETQYF
>15|TRBV7-3|.
CASSLSPSGTRELFF
>13|TRBV5-1|.
CASSLGQLYGYTF
>14|TRBV6-6|.
CASSPDSSNYGYTF
>13|TRBV28|few
CASTLGQGTGYTF
>14|TRBV2|.
CASSDIGTYNEQFF
>16|TRBV6-4|.
CASSLEGGRVPDTQYF
>14|TRBV7-9|.
CASSHAGAKNIQYF
>12|TRBV9|few
CASSVNLEAQYF
>16|TRBV7-9|.
CASSHSGRTSTDTQYF
>15|TRBV11-3|few
CASSPGLADTGELFF
>14|TRBV28|.
CASISSRGRETQYF
>13|TRBV2|few
CASSGDLNTEAFF
>17|TRBV6-1|.
CASSVTGTPFRNTEAFF
>15|TRBV6-5|.
CASSKGITVNTEAFF
>12|TRBV2|few
CASSAGFTEAFF
>14|TRBV7-9|many
CASSRQGSYTEAFF
>15|TRBV5-4|.
CASSRGRHGTYEQYF
>18|TRBV5-4|.
CASSLGGLAEGSSYEQYF
>15|TRBV29-1|few
CSVEEVFVSTDTQYF
>13|TRBV29-1|.
CSGRGSTYNEQFF
>12|TRBV5-1|few
CASSLQGTEAFF
>11|TRBV2|.
CASRIQGTQYF
>14|TRBV5-5|.
CASSFRLDSYEQYF
>15|TRBV7-8|.
CASSPSRGLSGELFF
>14|TRBV19|.
CASSITGQAGGYTF
>14|TRBV5-5|.
CASSFMGGGQPQHF
>14|TRBV28|few
CASSGWGVEGEQYF
>14|TRBV7-2|many
CASSRTGEGYEQYF
>12|TRBV23-1|.
CTEGFAGNTIYF
>15|TRBV6-7|.
CASRVTGTGGEKLFF